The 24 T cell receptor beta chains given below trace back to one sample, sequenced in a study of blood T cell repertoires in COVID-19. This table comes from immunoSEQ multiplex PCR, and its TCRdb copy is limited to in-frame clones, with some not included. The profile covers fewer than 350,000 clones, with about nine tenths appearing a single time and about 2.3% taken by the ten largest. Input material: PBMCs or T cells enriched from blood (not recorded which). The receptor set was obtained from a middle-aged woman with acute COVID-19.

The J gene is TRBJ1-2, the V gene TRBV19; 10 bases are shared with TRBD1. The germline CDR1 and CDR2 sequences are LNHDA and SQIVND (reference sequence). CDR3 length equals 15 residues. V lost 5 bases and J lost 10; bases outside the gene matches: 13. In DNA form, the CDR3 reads TGTGCCAGTAGTTCTTCGAGCGGGACAGGGGTGGACTACACCTTC. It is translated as CASSSSSGTGVDYTF.

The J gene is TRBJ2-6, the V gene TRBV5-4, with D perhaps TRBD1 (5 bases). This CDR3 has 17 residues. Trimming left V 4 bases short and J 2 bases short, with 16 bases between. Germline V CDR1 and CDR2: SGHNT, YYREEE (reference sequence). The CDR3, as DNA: TGTGCCAGCAGCCGAGGTAGGGGCGCCCCTGGGGCCAACGTCCTGACTTTC. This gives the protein CASSRGRGAPGANVLTF. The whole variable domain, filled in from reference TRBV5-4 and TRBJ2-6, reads ETGVTQSPTHLIKTRGQQVTLRCSSQSGHNTVSWYQQALGQGPQFIFQYYREEENGRGNFPPRFSGLQFPNYSSELNVNALELDDSALYLCASSRGRGAPGANVLTFGAGSRLTVL.

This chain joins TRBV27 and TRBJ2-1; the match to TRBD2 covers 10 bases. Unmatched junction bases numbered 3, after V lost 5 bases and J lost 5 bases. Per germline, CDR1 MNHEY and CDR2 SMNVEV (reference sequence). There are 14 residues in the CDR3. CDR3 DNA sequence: TGTGCCAGCAGTGCTAGCGGGAGTAACAATGAGCAGTTCTTC. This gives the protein CASSASGSNNEQFF.

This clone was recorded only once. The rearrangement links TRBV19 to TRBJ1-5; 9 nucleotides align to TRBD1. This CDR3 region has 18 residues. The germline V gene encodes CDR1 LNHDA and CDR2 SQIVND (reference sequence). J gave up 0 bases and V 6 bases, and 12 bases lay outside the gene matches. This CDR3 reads CASRKGTGGVGSNQPQHF. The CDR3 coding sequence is TGTGCCAGTAGAAAGGGAACAGGGGGCGTTGGTAGCAATCAGCCCCAGCATTTT. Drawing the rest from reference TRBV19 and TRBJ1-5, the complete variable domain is DGGITQSPKYLFRKEGQNVTLSCEQNLNHDAMYWYRQDPGQGLRLIYYSQIVNDFQKGDIAEGYSVSREKKESFPLTVTSAQKNPTAFYLCASRKGTGGVGSNQPQHFGDGTRLSIL.

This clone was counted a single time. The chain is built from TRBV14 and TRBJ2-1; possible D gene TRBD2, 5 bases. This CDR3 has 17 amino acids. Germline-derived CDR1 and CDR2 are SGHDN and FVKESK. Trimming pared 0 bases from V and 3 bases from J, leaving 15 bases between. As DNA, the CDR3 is TGTGCCAGCAGCCAAGAATTTGGACGGGGTTTCTACAATGAGCAGTTCTTC. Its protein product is CASSQEFGRGFYNEQFF.

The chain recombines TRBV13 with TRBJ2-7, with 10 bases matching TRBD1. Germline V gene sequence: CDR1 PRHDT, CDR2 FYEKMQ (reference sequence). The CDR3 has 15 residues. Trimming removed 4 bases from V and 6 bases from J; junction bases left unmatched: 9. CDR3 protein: CASSSPWDRGAEQYF. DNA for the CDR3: TGTGCCAGCAGCTCCCCTTGGGACAGGGGCGCCGAGCAGTACTTC.

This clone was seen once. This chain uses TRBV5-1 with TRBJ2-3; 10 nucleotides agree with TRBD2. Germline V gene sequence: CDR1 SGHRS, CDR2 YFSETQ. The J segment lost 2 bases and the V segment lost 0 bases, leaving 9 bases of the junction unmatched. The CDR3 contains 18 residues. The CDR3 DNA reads TGCGCCAGCAGCTTGGCCGTACTAGCGGGATCGCACACAGATACGCAGTATTTT. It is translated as CASSLAVLAGSHTDTQYF.

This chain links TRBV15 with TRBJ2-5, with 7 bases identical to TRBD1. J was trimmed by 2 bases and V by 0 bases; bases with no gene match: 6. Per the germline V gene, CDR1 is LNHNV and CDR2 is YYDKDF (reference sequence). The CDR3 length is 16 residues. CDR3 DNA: TGTGCCACCAGCAGAGATCGCGGCAGGGGGCAAGAGACCCAGTACTTC. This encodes CATSRDRGRGQETQYF. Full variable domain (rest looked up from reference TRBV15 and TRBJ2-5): DAMVIQNPRYQVTQFGKPVTLSCSQTLNHNVMYWYQQKSSQAPKLLFHYYDKDFNNEADTPDNFQSRRPNTSFCFLDIRSPGLGDTAMYLCATSRDRGRGQETQYFGPGTRLLVL.

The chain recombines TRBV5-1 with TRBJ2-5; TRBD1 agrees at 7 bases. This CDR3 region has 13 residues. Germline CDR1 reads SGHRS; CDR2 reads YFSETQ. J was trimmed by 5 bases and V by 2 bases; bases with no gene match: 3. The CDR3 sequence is CASSFRGLETQYF. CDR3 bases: TGCGCCAGCAGCTTTAGGGGGCTGGAGACCCAGTACTTC.

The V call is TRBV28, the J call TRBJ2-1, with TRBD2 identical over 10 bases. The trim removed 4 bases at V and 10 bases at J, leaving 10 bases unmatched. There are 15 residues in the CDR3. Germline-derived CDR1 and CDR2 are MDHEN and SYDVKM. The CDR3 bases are TGTGCCAGCAGTTACGGCCTAGCGGGAGTATCGGAGCAGTTCTTC. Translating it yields CASSYGLAGVSEQFF. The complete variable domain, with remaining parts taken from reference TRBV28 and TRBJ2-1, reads DVKVTQSSRYLVKRTGEKVFLECVQDMDHENMFWYRQDPGLGLRLIYFSYDVKMKEKGDIPEGYSVSREKKERFSLILESASTNQTSMYLCASSYGLAGVSEQFFGPGTRLTVL.

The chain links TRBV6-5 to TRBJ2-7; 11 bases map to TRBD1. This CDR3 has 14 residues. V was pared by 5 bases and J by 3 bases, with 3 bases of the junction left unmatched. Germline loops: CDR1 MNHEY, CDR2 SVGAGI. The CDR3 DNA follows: TGTGCCAGCAGTACCGGGACAGGGGGCTACGAGCAGTACTTC. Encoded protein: CASSTGTGGYEQYF.

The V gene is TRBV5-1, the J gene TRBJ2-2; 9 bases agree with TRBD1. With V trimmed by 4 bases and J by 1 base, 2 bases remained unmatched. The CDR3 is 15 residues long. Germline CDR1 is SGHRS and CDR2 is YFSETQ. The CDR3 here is CASSTGQGNTGELFF. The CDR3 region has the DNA TGCGCCAGCAGCACGGGACAGGGGAACACCGGGGAGCTGTTTTTT.

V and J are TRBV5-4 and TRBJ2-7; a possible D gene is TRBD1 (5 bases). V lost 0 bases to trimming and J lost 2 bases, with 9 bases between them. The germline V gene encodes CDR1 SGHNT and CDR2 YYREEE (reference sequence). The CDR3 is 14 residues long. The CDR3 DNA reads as TGTGCCAGCAGCTTGGCCCCAGGGACCTACGAGCAGTACTTC. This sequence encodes CASSLAPGTYEQYF.

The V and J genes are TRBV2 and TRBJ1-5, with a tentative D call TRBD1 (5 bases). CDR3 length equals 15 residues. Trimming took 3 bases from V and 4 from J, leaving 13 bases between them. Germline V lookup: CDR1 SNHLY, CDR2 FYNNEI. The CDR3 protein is CASSDDSAYNQPQHF. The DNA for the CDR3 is TGTGCCAGCAGTGATGACAGTGCCTATAATCAGCCCCAGCATTTT.

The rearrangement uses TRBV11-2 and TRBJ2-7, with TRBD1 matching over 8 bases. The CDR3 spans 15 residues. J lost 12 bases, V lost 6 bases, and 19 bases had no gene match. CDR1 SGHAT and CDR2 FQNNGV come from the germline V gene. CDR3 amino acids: CASRPQAVQGAERYF. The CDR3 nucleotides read TGTGCCAGCAGACCCCAAGCAGTTCAGGGGGCGGAACGGTACTTC.

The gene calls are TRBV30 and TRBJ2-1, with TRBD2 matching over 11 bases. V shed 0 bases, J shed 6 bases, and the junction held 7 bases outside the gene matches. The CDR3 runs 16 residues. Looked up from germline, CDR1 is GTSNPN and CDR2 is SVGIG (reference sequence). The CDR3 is CAWSVLAGVKGNEQFF. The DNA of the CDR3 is TGTGCCTGGAGTGTACTAGCGGGAGTGAAGGGCAATGAGCAGTTCTTC.

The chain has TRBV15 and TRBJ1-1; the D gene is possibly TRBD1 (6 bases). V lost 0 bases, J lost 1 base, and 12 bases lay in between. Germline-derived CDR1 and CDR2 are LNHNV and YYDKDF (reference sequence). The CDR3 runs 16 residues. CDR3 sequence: CATSRDGRGRNTEAFF. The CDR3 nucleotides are TGTGCCACCAGCAGAGATGGCAGGGGAAGGAACACTGAAGCTTTCTTT.

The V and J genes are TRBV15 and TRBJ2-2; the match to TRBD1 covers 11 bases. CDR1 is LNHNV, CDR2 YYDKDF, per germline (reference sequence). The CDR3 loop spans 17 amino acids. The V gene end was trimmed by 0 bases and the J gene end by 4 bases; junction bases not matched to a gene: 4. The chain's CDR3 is CATSREDRGRVTGELFF. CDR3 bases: TGTGCCACCAGCAGAGAGGACAGGGGGCGCGTCACCGGGGAGCTGTTTTTT.

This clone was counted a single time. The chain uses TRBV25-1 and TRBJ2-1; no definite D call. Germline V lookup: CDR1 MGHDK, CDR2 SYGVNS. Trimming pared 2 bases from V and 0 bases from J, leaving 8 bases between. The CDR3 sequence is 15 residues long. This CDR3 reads CASSEGLFSYNEQFF. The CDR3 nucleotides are TGTGCCAGCAGTGAAGGGCTATTCTCCTACAATGAGCAGTTCTTC.

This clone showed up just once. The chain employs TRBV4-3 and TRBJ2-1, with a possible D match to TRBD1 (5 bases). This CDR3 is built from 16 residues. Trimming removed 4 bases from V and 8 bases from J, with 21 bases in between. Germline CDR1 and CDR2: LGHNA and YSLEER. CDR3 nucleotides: TGCGCCAGCAGCCGCCGCTTAGGGGATCTCACCTATGAGCAGTTCTTC. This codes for CASSRRLGDLTYEQFF.

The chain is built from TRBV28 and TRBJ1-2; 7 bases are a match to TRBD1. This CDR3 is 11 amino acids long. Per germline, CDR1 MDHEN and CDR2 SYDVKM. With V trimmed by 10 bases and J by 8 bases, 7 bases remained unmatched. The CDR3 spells CAIRGAGGYTF. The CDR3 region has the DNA TGTGCCATCAGGGGGGCAGGGGGCTACACCTTC.

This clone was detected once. In DNA, the CDR3 is TGTGCCAGCAGTTTAACAGGGGTAACTAATGAAAAACTGTTTTTT. Amino acid sequence: CASSLTGVTNEKLFF. The chain joins TRBV28 to TRBJ1-4; TRBD1 agrees at 7 bases. The V gene end was trimmed by 2 bases and the J gene end by 1 base; junction bases not matched to a gene: 1. The CDR3 has 15 residues. In germline, CDR1 is MDHEN, CDR2 SYDVKM.

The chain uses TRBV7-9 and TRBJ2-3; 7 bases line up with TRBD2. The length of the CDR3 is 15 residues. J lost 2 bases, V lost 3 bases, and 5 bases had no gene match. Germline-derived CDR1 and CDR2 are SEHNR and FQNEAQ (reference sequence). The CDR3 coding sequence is TGTGCCAGCAGCTTGCAGACTAGCTCCACAGATACGCAGTATTTT. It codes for CASSLQTSSTDTQYF.

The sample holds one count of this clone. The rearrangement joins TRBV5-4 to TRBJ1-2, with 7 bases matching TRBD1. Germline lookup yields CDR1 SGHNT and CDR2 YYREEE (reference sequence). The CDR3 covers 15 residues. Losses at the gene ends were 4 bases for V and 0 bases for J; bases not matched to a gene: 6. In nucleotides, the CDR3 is TGTGCCAGCAGCCCCCCGGGACAGACTAACTATGGCTACACCTTC. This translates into CASSPPGQTNYGYTF.